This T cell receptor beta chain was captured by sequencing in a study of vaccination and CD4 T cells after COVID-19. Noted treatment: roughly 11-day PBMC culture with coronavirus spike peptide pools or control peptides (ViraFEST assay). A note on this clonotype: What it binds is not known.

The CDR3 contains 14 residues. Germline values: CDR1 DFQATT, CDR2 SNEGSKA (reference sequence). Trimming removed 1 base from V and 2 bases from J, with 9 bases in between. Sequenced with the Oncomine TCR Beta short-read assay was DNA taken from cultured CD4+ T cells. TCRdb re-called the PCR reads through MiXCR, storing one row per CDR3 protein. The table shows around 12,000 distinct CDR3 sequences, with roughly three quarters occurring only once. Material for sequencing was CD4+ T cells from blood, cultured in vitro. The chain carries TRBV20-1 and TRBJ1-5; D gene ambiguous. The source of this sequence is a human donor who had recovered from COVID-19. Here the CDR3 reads CSARVSRGNQPQHF. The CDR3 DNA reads TGCAGTGCTAGAGTTTCTAGAGGCAATCAGCCCCAGCATTTT.